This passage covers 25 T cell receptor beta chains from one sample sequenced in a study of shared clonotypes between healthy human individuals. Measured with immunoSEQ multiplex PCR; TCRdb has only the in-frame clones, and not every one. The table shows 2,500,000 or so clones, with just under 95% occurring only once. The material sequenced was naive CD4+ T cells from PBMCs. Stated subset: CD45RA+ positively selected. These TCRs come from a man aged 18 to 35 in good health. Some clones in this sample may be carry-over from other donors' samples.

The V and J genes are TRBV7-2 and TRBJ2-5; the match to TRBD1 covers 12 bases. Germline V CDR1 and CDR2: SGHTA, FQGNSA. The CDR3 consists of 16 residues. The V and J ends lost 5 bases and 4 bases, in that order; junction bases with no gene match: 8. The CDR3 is CASSGDRGRSRETQYF. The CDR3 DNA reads TGTGCCAGCAGCGGGGACAGGGGGCGTTCGCGAGAGACCCAGTACTTC.

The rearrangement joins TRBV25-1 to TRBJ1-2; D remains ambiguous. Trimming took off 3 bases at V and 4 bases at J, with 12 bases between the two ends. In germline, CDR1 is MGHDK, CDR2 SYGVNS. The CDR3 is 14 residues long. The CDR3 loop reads CASSDGGRIYGYTF. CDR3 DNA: TGTGCCAGCAGTGACGGTGGCAGAATCTATGGCTACACCTTC.

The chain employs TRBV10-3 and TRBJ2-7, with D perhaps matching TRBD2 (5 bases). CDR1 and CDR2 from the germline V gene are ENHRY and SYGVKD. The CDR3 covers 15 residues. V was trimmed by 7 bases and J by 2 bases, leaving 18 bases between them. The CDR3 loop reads CAIKSESGPTYEQYF. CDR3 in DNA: TGTGCCATCAAGTCAGAGAGCGGACCGACCTACGAGCAGTACTTC.

The CDR3 sequence: CATSRERAVNYEQYF. The CDR3 coding sequence is TGTGCCACCAGCAGAGAGAGAGCAGTCAACTACGAGCAGTACTTC. The chain links TRBV15 to TRBJ2-7; D gene unclear. The V end lost 0 bases, the J end lost 3 bases, and 12 bases lay between the germline ends. Germline-derived CDR1 and CDR2 are LNHNV and YYDKDF (reference sequence). The CDR3 covers 15 residues.

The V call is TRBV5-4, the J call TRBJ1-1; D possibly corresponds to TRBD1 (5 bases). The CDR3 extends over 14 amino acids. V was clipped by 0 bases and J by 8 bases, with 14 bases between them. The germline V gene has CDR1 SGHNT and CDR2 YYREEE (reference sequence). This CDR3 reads CASSLAMGQQEAFF. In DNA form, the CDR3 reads TGTGCCAGCAGCTTGGCAATGGGGCAGCAGGAAGCTTTCTTT.

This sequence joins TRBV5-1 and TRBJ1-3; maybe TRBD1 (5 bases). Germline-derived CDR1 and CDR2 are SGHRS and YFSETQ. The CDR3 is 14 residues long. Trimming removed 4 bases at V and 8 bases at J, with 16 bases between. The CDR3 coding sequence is TGCGCCAGCAGCACCGGGACGGGAGCGGACACCATATATTTT. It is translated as CASSTGTGADTIYF.

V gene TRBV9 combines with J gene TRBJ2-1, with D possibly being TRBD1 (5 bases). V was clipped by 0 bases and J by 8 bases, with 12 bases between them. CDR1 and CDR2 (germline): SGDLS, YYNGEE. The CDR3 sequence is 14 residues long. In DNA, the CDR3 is TGTGCCAGCAGCGTAGGTAGGGGTGTAGATGAGCAGTTCTTC. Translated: CASSVGRGVDEQFF.

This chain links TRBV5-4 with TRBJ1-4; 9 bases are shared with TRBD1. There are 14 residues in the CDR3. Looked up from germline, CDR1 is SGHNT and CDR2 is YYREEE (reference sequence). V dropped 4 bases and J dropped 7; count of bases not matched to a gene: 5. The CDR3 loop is CASSPGQGREKLFF. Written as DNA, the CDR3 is TGTGCCAGCAGCCCCGGACAGGGGCGTGAAAAACTGTTTTTT.

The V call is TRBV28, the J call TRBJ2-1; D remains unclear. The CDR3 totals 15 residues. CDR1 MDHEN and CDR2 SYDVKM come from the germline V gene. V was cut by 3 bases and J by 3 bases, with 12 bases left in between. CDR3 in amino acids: CASSFHGRHYNEQFF. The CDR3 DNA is TGTGCCAGCAGTTTTCACGGCCGACACTACAATGAGCAGTTCTTC. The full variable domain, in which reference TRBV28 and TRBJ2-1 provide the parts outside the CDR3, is DVKVTQSSRYLVKRTGEKVFLECVQDMDHENMFWYRQDPGLGLRLIYFSYDVKMKEKGDIPEGYSVSREKKERFSLILESASTNQTSMYLCASSFHGRHYNEQFFGPGTRLTVL.

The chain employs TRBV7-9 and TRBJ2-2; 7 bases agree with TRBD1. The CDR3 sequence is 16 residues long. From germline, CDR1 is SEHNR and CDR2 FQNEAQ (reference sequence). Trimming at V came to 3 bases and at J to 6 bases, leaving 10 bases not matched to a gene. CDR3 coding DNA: TGTGCCAGCAGCTTTGGCGCACAGGGGTCTGCCGGGGAGCTGTTTTTT. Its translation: CASSFGAQGSAGELFF.

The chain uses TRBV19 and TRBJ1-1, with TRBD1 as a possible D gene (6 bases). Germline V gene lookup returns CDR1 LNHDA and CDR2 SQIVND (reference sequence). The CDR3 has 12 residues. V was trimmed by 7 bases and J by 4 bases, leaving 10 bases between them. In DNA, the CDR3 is TGTGCCAGTAACACAGGGACCACTGAAGCTTTCTTT. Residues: CASNTGTTEAFF.

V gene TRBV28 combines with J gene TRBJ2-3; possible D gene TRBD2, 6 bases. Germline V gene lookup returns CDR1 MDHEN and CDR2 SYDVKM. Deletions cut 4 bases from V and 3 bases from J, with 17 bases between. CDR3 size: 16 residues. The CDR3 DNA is TGTGCCAGCAGTTCCCTCGGGGGAGGTGGGACAGATACGCAGTATTTT. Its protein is CASSSLGGGGTDTQYF.

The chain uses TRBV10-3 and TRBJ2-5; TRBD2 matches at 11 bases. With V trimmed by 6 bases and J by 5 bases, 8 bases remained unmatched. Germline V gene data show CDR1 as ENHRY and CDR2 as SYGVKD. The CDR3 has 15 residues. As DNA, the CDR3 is TGTGCCATCAGCCTAACTAGCGGGAGTTCGGAGACCCAGTACTTC. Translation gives CAISLTSGSSETQYF.

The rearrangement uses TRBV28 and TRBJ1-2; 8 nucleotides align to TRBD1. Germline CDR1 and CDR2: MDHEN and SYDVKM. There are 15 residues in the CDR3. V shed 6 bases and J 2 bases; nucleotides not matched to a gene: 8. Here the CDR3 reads CASSSGTGGNYGYTF. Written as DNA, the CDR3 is TGTGCCAGCAGCTCCGGGACAGGAGGAAACTATGGCTACACCTTC.

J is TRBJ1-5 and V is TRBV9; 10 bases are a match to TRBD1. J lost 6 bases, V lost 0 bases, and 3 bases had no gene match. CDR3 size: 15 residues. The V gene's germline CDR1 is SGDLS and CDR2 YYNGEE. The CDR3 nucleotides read TGTGCCAGCAGCGTAGCCGGGACAGGGGTTCAGCCCCAGCATTTT. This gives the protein CASSVAGTGVQPQHF.

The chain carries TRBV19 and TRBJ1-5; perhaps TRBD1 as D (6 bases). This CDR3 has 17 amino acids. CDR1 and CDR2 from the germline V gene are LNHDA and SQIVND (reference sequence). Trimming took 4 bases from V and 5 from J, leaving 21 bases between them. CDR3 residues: CASSTRGGTRGDQPQHF. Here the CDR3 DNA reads TGTGCCAGTAGTACAAGGGGGGGCACCCGAGGGGATCAGCCCCAGCATTTT.

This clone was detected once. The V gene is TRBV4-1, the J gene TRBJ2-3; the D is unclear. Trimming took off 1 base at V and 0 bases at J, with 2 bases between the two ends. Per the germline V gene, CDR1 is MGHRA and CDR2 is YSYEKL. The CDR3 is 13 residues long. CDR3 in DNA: TGCGCCAGCAGCCAAGTTAGCACAGATACGCAGTATTTT. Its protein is CASSQVSTDTQYF.

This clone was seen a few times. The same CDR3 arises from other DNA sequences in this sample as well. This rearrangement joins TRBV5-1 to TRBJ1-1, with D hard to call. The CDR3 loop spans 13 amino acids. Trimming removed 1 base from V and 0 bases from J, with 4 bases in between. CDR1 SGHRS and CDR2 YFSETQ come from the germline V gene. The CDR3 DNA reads TGCGCCAGCAGCTTGAGTGTGAACACTGAAGCTTTCTTT. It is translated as CASSLSVNTEAFF.

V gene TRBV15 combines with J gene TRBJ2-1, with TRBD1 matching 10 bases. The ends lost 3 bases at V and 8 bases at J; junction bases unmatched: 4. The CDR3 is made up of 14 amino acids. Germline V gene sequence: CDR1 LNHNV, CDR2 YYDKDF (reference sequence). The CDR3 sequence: CATSRGQGSDEQFF. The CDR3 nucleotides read TGTGCCACCAGCAGGGGACAGGGGAGCGATGAGCAGTTCTTC.

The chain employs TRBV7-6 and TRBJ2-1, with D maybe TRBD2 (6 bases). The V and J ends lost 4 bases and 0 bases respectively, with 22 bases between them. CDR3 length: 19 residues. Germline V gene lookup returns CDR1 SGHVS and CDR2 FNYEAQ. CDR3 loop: CASSSRTSLGRGSYNEQFF. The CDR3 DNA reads TGTGCCAGCAGCTCCCGAACTTCCTTAGGGCGGGGCTCCTACAATGAGCAGTTCTTC.

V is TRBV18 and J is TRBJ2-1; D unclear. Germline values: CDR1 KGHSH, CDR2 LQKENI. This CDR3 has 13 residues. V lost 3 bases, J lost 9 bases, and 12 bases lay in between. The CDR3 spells CASSPSSSPEQFF. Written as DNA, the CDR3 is TGTGCCAGCTCACCCTCTAGTAGTCCTGAGCAGTTCTTC.

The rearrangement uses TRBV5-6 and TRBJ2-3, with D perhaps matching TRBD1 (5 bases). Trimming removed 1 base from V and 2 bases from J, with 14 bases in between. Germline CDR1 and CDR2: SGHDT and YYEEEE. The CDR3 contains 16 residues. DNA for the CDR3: TGTGCCAGCAGCTTGCCCGGACAAGCCAACACAGATACGCAGTATTTT. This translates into CASSLPGQANTDTQYF. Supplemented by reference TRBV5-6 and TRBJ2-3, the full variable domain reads DAGVTQSPTHLIKTRGQQVTLRCSPKSGHDTVSWYQQALGQGPQFIFQYYEEEERQRGNFPDRFSGHQFPNYSSELNVNALLLGDSALYLCASSLPGQANTDTQYFGPGTRLTVL.

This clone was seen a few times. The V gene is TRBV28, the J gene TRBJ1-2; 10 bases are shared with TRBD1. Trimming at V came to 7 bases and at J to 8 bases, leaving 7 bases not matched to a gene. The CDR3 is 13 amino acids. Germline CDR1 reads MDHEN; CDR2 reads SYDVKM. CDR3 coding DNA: TGTGCCAGCACCCTGGGGACAGGGGAAGGCTACACCTTC. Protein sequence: CASTLGTGEGYTF.

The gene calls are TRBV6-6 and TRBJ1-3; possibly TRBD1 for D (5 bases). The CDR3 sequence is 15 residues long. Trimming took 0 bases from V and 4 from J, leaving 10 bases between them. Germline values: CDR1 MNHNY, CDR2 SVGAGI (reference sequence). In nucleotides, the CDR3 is TGTGCCAGCAGTTACTCGCAGGGTCAGGGAAACACCATATATTTT. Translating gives CASSYSQGQGNTIYF.

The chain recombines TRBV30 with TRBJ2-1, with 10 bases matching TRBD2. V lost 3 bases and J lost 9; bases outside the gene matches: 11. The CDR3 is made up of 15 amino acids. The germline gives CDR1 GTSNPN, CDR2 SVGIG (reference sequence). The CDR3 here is CAWSAAASGSTEQFF. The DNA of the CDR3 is TGTGCCTGGAGCGCCGCAGCTAGCGGGAGTACTGAGCAGTTCTTC.